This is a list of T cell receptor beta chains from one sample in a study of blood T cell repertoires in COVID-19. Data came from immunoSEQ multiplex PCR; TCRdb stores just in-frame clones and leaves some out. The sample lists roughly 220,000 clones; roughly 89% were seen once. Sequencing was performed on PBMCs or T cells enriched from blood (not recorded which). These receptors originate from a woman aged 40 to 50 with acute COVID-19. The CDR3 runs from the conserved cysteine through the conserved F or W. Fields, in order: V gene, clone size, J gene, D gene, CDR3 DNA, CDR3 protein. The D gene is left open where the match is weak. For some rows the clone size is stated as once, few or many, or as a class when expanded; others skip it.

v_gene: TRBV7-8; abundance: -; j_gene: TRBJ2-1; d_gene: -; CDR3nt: TGTGCCAGCAGTTCGGACTTCTACAATGAGCAGTTCTTC; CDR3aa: CASSSDFYNEQFF
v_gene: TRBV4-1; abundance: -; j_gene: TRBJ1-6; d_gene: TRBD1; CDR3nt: TGCGCCAGCAGCCAAGGACAGGGCCGCTCCTATAATTCACCCCTCCACTTT; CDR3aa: CASSQGQGRSYNSPLHF
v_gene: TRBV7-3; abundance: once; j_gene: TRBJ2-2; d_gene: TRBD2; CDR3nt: TGTGCCAGCAGCCACACCACTAGCGGGGGGGCCGTCGGGGAGCTGTTTTTT; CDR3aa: CASSHTTSGGAVGELFF
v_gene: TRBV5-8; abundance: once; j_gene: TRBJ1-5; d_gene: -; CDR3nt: TGTGCCAGCAGCTTTAACTTTCGTCAGCCCCAGCATTTT; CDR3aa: CASSFNFRQPQHF
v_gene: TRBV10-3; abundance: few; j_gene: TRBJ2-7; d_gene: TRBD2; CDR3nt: TGTGCCATCAGGACAAGGACTAGCGGGGGGCCCTACGAGCAGTACTTC; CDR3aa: CAIRTRTSGGPYEQYF
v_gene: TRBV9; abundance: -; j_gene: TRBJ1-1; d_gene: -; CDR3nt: TGTGCCAGCAGCGTCCTGGACTCGAACACTGAAGCTTTCTTT; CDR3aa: CASSVLDSNTEAFF
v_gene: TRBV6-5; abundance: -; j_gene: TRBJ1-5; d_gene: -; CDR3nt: TGTGCCAGCAGCGGGACAAGTGGCAATCAGCCCCAGCATTTT; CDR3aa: CASSGTSGNQPQHF
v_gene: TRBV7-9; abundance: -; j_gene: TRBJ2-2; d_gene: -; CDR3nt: TGTGCCAGCAGCTTTGTCAGGAACACCGGGGAGCTGTTTTTT; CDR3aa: CASSFVRNTGELFF
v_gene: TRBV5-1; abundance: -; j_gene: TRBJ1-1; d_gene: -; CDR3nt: TGCGCCAGCAGCTTTGGGCAGACGAAAGCTGTAAACACTGAAGCTTTCTTT; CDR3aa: CASSFGQTKAVNTEAFF
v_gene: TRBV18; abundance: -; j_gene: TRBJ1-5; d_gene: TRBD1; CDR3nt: TGTGCCAGCTCACCGGGACAGGGAAGTCATCAGCCCCAGCATTTT; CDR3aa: CASSPGQGSHQPQHF
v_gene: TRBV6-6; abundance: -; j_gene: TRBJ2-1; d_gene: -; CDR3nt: TGTGCCAGCAGTTATAGTTCGGGGAGCTCCTACAATGAGCAGTTCTTC; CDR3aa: CASSYSSGSSYNEQFF
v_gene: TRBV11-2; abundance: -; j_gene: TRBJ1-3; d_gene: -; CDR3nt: TGTGCCAGCAGCCCCAACGGCGGGTATCCTGGAAACACCATATATTTT; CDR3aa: CASSPNGGYPGNTIYF
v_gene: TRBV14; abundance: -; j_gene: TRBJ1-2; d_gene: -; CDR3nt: TGTGCCAGCAGCCTTGGGGGGGCCTATGGCTACACCTTC; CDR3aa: CASSLGGAYGYTF
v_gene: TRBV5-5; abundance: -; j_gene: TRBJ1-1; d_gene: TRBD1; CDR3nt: TGTGCCAGCAGCTTGGTGGACAGGGCGAACACTGAAGCTTTCTTT; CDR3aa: CASSLVDRANTEAFF
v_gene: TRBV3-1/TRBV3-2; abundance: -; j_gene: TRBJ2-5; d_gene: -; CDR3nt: TGTGCCAGCAGCCAAGATCGGGGGTCAGAGACCCAGTACTTC; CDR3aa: CASSQDRGSETQYF
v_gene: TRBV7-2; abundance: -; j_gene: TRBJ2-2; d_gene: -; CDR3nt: TGTGCCAGCAGCTCATACACCGGGGAGCTGTTTTTT; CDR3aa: CASSSYTGELFF
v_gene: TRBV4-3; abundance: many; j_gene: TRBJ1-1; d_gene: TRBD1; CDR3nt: TGCGCCAGCAGCCGCTACAGGGGATCGTACACTGAAGCTTTCTTT; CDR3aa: CASSRYRGSYTEAFF
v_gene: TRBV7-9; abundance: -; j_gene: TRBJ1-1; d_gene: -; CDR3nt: TGTGCCAGCAGCTTAGCGCACCCGGGGAGCACTGAAGCTTTCTTT; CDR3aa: CASSLAHPGSTEAFF
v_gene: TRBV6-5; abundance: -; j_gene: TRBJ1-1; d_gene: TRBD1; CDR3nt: TGTGCCAGCAGTTGGGACAGGGGACCTAACACTGAAGCTTTCTTT; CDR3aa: CASSWDRGPNTEAFF
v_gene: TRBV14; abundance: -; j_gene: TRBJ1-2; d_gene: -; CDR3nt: TGTGCCAGCAGCCAAGCTCCGTTAGCGGAGGAAGGCTACACCTTC; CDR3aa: CASSQAPLAEEGYTF